Sequencing of this T cell receptor beta chain was carried out in a study of CD8 T cells in ankylosing spondylitis. Study results and limitations: Researchers report that disease-linked clones proved CD8+ and relatively rare in peripheral blood.

This CDR3 spans 15 amino acids. CDR1 is LGHDT and CDR2 is YNNKEL in the germline V gene (reference sequence). The ends were cut back, 2 bases at V and 1 base at J, with 10 bases in the middle. In regard to this clonotype: Antigen: not known. This CDR3 fails to terminate in the conserved phenylalanine or tryptophan, so it likely reflects a read error.

Construction of TCR beta libraries was performed using quantitative 5'-RACE with molecular barcodes. Each CDR3 protein is one row after TCRdb ran MiXCR on the 5' RACE reads. The sample lists fewer than 130,000 distinct CDR3 sequences, 20% to 30% occurring once. This TCR came from a male donor with ankylosing spondylitis. The sample was synovial fluid, either unsorted or a sorted T cell fraction (not recorded which). This chain joins TRBV3-1 and TRBJ2-3; D call uncertain. In DNA, the CDR3 is TGTGCCAGCAGCCAACCGAGACGAGGCACAGATACGCAGTATTTA. This sequence encodes CASSQPRRGTDTQYL.